This TCR beta chain comes out of a study of cytomegalovirus exposure and HLA in healthy donors. Deletions cut 5 bases from V and 2 bases from J, with 3 bases between. The CDR3 consists of 11 residues. Germline CDR1 is MNHNY and CDR2 is SVGAGI (reference sequence). Use of 60 Vbeta and 13 Jbeta primers characterized the PCR. Clones were sequenced by immunoSEQ multiplex PCR, and TCRdb holds only the in-frame ones, with some missing. The sample records about 190,000 clones, over 80% being singletons. This clone was counted between two and nine times. The chain carries TRBV6-6 and TRBJ1-1; no clear D gene. This receptor was taken from a boy under 10 years old in good health and CMV-seronegative. The material sequenced was PBMCs. In DNA, the CDR3 is TGTGCCAGCAGTAGCAACACTGAAGCTTTCTTT. Translation gives CASSSNTEAFF.